This passage covers 5 T cell receptor beta chains from one sample sequenced in a study of blood T cells in healthy people across ages (dated by TCRdb to the mid-2010s). Libraries were made using 5' RACE. Sequencing was performed on an Illumina HiSeq 2500. A second PCR of roughly 6 to 11 cycles was run with a J-beta primer mix and a sample-barcoded 5' primer. TCRdb cleaned the public reads at Q25 with fastp, built clones with MiXCR and kept in-frame beta chains. Rows are combined by CDR3 protein, so each entry shows the most common genes and DNA. In all, the sample holds around 870,000 distinct CDR3 sequences, and around 28% of those were seen once. In total, the top ten clones hold 17% of the sample. Sample: blood. The receptors derive from an elderly woman in good health.

This clonotype has more than one count but fewer than ten. Given a much more abundant clone one base away, this may be a read error. The V gene is TRBV7-2, the J gene TRBJ2-5, with D tentatively TRBD1 or TRBD2 (7 bases each). The CDR3 loop spans 14 amino acids. Germline V gene sequence: CDR1 SGHTA, CDR2 FQGNSA. In DNA, the CDR3 is TGTGCCAGCAGCGGGAGGGGGCGGCAAGGGACCCAGTACTTC. This translates into CASSGRGRQGTQYF.

This clonotype appeared many times. The rearrangement uses TRBV12-5 and TRBJ1-1; D ambiguous. V lost 2 bases and J 10 bases, leaving 8 bases between the germline ends. This CDR3 is 11 amino acids long. From germline, CDR1 is LGHNT and CDR2 FRNRAP. The DNA for the CDR3 is TGTGCTAGTGGTTTGTCGGGTCGAGCTTTCTTT. Amino acids: CASGLSGRAFF.

The sample holds many counts of this clonotype. The CDR3 spells CASSPDRGWNYGYTF. The CDR3 DNA reads TGTGCCAGCAGCCCAGACAGGGGATGGAACTATGGCTACACCTTC. The rearrangement joins TRBV6-2 or TRBV6-3 to TRBJ1-2; TRBD1 agrees at 8 bases. The CDR3 runs to 15 residues. V lost 6 bases and J lost 2; bases outside the gene matches: 8. Germline CDR1 reads MNHEY; CDR2 reads SVGEGT.

This clonotype has only a few counts. A much more abundant neighbour one base away suggests this may be a read error. The chain is built from TRBV12-3 or TRBV12-4 and TRBJ2-1; 10 nucleotides match TRBD1. This CDR3 contains 14 residues. Trimming took 6 bases from V and 7 from J; bases not matched to a gene: 6. The CDR3 DNA reads TGTGCCAGCAGGACGGGACAGGGGAAGAATGAGCAGTTCTTC. The encoded protein is CASRTGQGKNEQFF.

On this clonotype: A much larger clone is a single base away; this may be a read error. The V and J genes are TRBV20-1 and TRBJ2-4; D not resolved. Trimming removed 6 bases from V and 0 bases from J, with 15 bases in between. The CDR3 is 15 residues long. The germline V gene encodes CDR1 DFQATT and CDR2 SNEGSKA (reference sequence). The CDR3 DNA is TGCAGTGCGCCCGGCAGTTCTCTAGCCAAAAACATTCAGTACTTC. Protein product: CSAPGSSLAKNIQYF.